The 8 T cell receptor beta chains presented below share a single source sample, sequenced in a study of shared clonotypes between healthy human individuals (dated by TCRdb to between 2020 and 2021). Preparation of the library involved the immunoSEQ multiplex PCR assay. The clones in this table, taken by TCRdb from immuneACCESS, are in-frame only. Not every clone is retained; where verified, under half of the shortfall comes from an unresolved V gene, and the cause of the rest is unknown. This sample lists about 2.4 million clones; under 95% were detected once. The ten top clones hold 0.36% of the sample. Specimen: naive CD4+ T cells from PBMCs. Interpreted using the paper, the cell subset or site label stands for: CD45RA+ positively selected. Source of these receptors: a man between 18 and 35 years old in good health. Some clones in this sample may be carry-over from other donors' samples.

V and J are TRBV7-9 and TRBJ2-6; TRBD2 is a possible D gene (5 bases). CDR3 size: 15 residues. CDR1 SEHNR and CDR2 FQNEAQ come from the germline V gene (reference sequence). V dropped 7 bases and J dropped 0 bases, with 10 bases sitting between them. The CDR3: CASTKGSSGANVLTF. CDR3 nucleotides: TGTGCCAGCACCAAAGGGAGCTCTGGGGCCAACGTCCTGACTTTC.

The genes are TRBV14 and TRBJ1-1; D unclear. Germline V gene lookup returns CDR1 SGHDN and CDR2 FVKESK. V lost 0 bases to trimming and J lost 0 bases, with 11 bases between them. The CDR3 extends over 16 amino acids. The CDR3 protein is CASSQDIGSLNTEAFF. The CDR3 DNA is TGTGCCAGCAGCCAAGATATCGGCAGTTTGAACACTGAAGCTTTCTTT.

This chain connects TRBV18 to TRBJ2-7, with TRBD1 identical over 7 bases. Germline assignment: CDR1 KGHSH and CDR2 LQKENI. J was trimmed by 0 bases and V by 2 bases; bases with no gene match: 10. CDR3 size: 17 residues. Here the CDR3 DNA reads TGTGCCAGCTCACCAAGGGGGCACAGGGGAAACTCCTACGAGCAGTACTTC. It is translated as CASSPRGHRGNSYEQYF.

The J gene is TRBJ2-7, the V gene TRBV9; 7 nucleotides line up with TRBD2. Per germline, CDR1 SGDLS and CDR2 YYNGEE. The CDR3 runs to 15 residues. V lost 0 bases and J lost 7; bases outside the gene matches: 10. The DNA for the CDR3 is TGTGCCAGCAGCGTAGCCCCCGGGGGGTTTGGGGAGCAGTACTTC. Encoded protein: CASSVAPGGFGEQYF.

The J gene is TRBJ2-2, the V gene TRBV7-6, with a possible D match to TRBD2 (6 bases). The germline V and J ends were trimmed by 4 bases and 7 bases, with 16 bases remaining between them. The CDR3 runs to 15 residues. The germline V gene encodes CDR1 SGHVS and CDR2 FNYEAQ. CDR3 coding DNA: TGTGCCAGCAGCTCTCAGGGCGGGATTGGCGGGGAGCTGTTTTTT. Translated: CASSSQGGIGGELFF.

The chain links TRBV10-3 to TRBJ2-2; TRBD2 is a possible D gene (5 bases). Germline CDR1 is ENHRY and CDR2 is SYGVKD. The CDR3 loop spans 11 amino acids. The ends were cut back, 6 bases at V and 8 bases at J, with 7 bases in the middle. CDR3 coding DNA: TGTGCCATCAGCCGGAGGGGGGAGCTGTTTTTT. Translating gives CAISRRGELFF.

The chain combines TRBV9 with TRBJ2-7; tentative D call: TRBD2 (6 bases). Germline loops: CDR1 SGDLS, CDR2 YYNGEE. CDR3 length equals 16 residues. V was pared by 3 bases and J by 6 bases, with 22 bases between. This CDR3 is CASSAVLGTHITEQYF. The DNA of the CDR3 is TGTGCCAGCAGCGCCGTGCTTGGGACTCACATAACCGAGCAGTACTTC.

CDR3: CASSSRTSGSQETQYF. DNA for the CDR3: TGTGCCAGCAGCTCTCGGACTAGCGGGAGTCAAGAGACCCAGTACTTC. This rearrangement joins TRBV9 to TRBJ2-5; 13 nucleotides line up with TRBD2. The CDR3 spans 16 residues. Trimming cost V 4 bases and J 2 bases; bases outside gene matches: 5. The germline CDR1 and CDR2 sequences are SGDLS and YYNGEE.